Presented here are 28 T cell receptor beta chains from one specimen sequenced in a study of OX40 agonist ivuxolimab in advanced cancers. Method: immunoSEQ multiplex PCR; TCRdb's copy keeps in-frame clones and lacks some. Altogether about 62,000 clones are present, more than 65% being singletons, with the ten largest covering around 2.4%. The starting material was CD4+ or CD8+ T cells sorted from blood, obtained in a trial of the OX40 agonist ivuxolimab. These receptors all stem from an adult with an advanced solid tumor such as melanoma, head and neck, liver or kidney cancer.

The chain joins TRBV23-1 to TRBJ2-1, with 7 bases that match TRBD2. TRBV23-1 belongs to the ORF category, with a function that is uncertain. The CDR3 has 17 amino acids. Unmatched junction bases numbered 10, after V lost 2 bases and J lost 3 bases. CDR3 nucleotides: TGCGCCAGCAGTCAAGATGGGGACTACCCATTCTACAATGAGCAGTTCTTC. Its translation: CASSQDGDYPFYNEQFF.

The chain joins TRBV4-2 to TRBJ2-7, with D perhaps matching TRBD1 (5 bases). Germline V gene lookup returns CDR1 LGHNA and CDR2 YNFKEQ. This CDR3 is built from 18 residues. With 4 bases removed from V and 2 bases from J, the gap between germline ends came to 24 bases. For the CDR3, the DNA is TGTGCCAGCAGCCCACCGCGAGATACCAGACAGAAAGCCTACGAGCAGTACTTC. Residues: CASSPPRDTRQKAYEQYF.

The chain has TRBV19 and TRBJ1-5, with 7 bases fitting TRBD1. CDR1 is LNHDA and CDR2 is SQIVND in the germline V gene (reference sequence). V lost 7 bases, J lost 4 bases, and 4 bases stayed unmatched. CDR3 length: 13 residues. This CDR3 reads CASNQGGNQPQHF. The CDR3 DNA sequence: TGTGCCAGTAATCAGGGGGGGAATCAGCCCCAGCATTTT.

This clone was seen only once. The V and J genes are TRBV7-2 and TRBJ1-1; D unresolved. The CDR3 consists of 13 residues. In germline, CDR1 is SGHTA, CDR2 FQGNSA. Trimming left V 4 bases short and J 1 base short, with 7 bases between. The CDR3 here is CASSSTRNTEAFF. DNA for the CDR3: TGTGCCAGCAGCTCCACACGGAACACTGAAGCTTTCTTT. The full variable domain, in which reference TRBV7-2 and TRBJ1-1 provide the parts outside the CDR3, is GAGVSQSPSNKVTEKGKDVELRCDPISGHTALYWYRQSLGQGLEFLIYFQGNSAPDKSGLPSDRFSAERTGGSVSTLTIQRTQQEDSAVYLCASSSTRNTEAFFGQGTRLTVV.

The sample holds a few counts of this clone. CDR3 DNA sequence: TGTGCCAGCAGTTCTTTGGGTGAGGGAAACACCATATATTTT. Residues: CASSSLGEGNTIYF. This chain links TRBV28 with TRBJ1-3; D remains unclear. Trimming took 4 bases from V and 4 from J, leaving 11 bases between them. The CDR3 consists of 14 residues. CDR1 is MDHEN and CDR2 is SYDVKM in the germline V gene.

In DNA, the CDR3 is TGTGCCAGCAGCTTGGACCAGGGGTGGAATTCACCCCTCCACTTT. Protein product: CASSLDQGWNSPLHF. The genes are TRBV5-6 and TRBJ1-6, with D possibly TRBD1 on 6 matching bases. Trimming pared 0 bases from V and 7 bases from J, leaving 11 bases between. The CDR3 runs 15 residues. Germline V gene sequence: CDR1 SGHDT, CDR2 YYEEEE. The full variable domain, with the rest looked up from reference TRBV5-6 and TRBJ1-6, is DAGVTQSPTHLIKTRGQQVTLRCSPKSGHDTVSWYQQALGQGPQFIFQYYEEEERQRGNFPDRFSGHQFPNYSSELNVNALLLGDSALYLCASSLDQGWNSPLHFGNGTRLTVT.

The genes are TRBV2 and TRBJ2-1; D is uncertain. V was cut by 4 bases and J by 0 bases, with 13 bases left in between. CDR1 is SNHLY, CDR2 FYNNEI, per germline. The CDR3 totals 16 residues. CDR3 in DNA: TGTGCCAGCAGTGGAGGACCGGTTAGCTCCTACAATGAGCAGTTCTTC. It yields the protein CASSGGPVSSYNEQFF.

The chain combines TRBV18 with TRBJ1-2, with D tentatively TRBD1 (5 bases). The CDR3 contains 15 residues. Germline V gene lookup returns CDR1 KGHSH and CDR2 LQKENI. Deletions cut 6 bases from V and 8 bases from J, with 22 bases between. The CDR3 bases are TGTGCCAGCTCCAGGGAACCCGACCTCGAGAGGGGCTACACCTTC. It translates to CASSREPDLERGYTF.

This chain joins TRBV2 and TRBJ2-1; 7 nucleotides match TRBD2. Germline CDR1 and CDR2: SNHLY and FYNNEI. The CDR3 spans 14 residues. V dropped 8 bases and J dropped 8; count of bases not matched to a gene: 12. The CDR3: CASGGGEYSDEQFF. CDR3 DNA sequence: TGTGCCAGCGGGGGGGGTGAATATTCGGATGAGCAGTTCTTC.

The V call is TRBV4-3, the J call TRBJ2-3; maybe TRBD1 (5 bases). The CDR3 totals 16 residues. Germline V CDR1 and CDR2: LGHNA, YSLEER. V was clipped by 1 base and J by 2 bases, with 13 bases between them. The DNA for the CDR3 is TGCGCCAGCAGCCAAGGGGGCCACACAAACACAGATACGCAGTATTTT. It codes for CASSQGGHTNTDTQYF.

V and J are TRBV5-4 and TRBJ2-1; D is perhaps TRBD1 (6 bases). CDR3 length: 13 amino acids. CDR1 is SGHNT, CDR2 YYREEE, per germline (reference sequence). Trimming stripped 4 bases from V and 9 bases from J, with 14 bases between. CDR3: CASSPPVGGEQFF. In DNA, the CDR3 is TGTGCCAGCAGCCCCCCGGTAGGGGGTGAGCAGTTCTTC.

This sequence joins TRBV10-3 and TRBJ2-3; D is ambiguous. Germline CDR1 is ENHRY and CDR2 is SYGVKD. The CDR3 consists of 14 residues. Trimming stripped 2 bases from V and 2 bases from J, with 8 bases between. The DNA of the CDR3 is TGTGCCATCAGTGAGGTTAGAACCACAGATACGCAGTATTTT. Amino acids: CAISEVRTTDTQYF.

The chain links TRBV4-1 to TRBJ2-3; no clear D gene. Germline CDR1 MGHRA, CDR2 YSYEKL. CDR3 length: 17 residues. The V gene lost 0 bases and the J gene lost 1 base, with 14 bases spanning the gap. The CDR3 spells CASSQESSTGRTDTQYF. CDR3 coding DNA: TGCGCCAGCAGCCAAGAATCCTCCACCGGACGCACAGATACGCAGTATTTT.

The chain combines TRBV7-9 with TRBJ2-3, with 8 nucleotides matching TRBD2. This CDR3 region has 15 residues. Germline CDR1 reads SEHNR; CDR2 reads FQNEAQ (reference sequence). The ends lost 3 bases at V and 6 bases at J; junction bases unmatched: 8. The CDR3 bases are TGTGCCAGCAGCTTTTATGGCGGGGGGAGGGATACGCAGTATTTT. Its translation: CASSFYGGGRDTQYF.

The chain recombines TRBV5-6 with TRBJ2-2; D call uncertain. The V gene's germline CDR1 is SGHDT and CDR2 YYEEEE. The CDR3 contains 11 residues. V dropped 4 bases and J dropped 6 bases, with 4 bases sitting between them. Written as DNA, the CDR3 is TGTGCCAGCAGCATGTCCGGGGAGCTGTTTTTT. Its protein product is CASSMSGELFF.

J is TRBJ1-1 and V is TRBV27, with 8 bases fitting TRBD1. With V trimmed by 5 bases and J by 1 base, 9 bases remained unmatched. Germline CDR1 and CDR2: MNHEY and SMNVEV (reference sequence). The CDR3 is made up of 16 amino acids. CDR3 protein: CASSTRQGTKNTEAFF. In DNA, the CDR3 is TGTGCCAGCAGTACCCGACAGGGGACAAAGAACACTGAAGCTTTCTTT.

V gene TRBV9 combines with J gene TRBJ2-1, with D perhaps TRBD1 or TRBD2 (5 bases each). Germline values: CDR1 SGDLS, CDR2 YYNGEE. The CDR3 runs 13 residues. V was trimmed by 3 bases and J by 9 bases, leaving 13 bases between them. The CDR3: CASSAYSGTEQFF. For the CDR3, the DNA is TGTGCCAGCAGCGCATACTCCGGGACTGAGCAGTTCTTC. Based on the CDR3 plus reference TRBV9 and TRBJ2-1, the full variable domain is DSGVTQTPKHLITATGQRVTLRCSPRSGDLSVYWYQQSLDQGLQFLIQYYNGEERAKGNILERFSAQQFPDLHSELNLSSLELGDSALYFCASSAYSGTEQFFGPGTRLTVL.

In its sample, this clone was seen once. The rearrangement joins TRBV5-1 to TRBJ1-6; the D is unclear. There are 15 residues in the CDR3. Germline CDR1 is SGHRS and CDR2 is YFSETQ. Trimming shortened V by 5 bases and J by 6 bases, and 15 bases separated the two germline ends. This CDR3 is CASSRTALSNSPLHF. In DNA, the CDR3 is TGCGCCAGCAGTCGGACGGCATTAAGTAATTCACCCCTCCACTTT.

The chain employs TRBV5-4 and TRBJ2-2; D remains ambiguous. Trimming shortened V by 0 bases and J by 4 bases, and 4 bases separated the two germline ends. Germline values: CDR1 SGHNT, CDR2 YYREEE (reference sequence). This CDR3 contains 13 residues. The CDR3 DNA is TGTGCCAGCAGCTTGGACGTCACCGGGGAGCTGTTTTTT. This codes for CASSLDVTGELFF.

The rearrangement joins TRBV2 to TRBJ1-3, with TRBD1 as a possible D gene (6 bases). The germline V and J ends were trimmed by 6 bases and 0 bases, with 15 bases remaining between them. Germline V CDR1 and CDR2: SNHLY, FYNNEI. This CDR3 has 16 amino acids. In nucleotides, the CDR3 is TGTGCCAGCAGCGTACAGGGCTCGAGCTCTGGAAACACCATATATTTT. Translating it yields CASSVQGSSSGNTIYF.

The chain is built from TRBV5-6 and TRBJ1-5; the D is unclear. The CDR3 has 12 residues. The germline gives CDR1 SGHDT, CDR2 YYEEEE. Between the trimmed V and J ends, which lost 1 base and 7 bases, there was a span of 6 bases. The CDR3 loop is CASSLFQQPQHF. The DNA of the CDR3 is TGTGCCAGCAGCTTGTTCCAACAGCCCCAGCATTTT.

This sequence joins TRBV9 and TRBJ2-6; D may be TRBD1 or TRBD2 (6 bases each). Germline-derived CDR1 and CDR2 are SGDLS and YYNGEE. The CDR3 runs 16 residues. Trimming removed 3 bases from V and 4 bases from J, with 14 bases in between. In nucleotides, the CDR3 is TGTGCCAGCAGCGATGGAAGGGGGGACGGGGCCAACGTCCTGACTTTC. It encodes CASSDGRGDGANVLTF. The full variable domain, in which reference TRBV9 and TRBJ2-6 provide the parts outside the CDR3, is DSGVTQTPKHLITATGQRVTLRCSPRSGDLSVYWYQQSLDQGLQFLIQYYNGEERAKGNILERFSAQQFPDLHSELNLSSLELGDSALYFCASSDGRGDGANVLTFGAGSRLTVL.

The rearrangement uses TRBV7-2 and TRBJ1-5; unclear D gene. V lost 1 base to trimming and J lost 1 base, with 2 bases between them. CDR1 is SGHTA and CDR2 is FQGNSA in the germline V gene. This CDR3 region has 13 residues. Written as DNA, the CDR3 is TGTACCAGCAGCTTAGTAAGCAATCAGCCCCAGCATTTT. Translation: CTSSLVSNQPQHF.

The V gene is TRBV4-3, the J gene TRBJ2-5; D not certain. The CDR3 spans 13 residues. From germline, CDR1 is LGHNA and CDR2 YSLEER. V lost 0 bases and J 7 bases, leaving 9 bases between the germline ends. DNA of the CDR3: TGCGCCAGCAGCCAAGATGTAGAGGCGACCCAGTACTTC. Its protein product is CASSQDVEATQYF.

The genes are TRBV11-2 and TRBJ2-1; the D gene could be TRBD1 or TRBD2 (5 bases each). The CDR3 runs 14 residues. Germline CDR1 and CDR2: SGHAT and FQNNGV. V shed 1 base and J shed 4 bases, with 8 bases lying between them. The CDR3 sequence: CASSLVGAYNEQFF. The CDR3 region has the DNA TGTGCCAGCAGCTTAGTCGGGGCATACAATGAGCAGTTCTTC.

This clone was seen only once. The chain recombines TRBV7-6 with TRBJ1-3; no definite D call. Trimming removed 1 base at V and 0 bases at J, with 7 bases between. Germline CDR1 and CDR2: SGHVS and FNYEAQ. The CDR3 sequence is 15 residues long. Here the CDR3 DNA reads TGTGCCAGCAGCTTAGGCGTTGGCTCTGGAAACACCATATATTTT. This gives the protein CASSLGVGSGNTIYF. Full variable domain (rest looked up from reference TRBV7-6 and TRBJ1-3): GAGVSQSPRYKVTKRGQDVALRCDPISGHVSLYWYRQALGQGPEFLTYFNYEAQQDKSGLPNDRFSAERPEGSISTLTIQRTEQRDSAMYRCASSLGVGSGNTIYFGEGSWLTVV.

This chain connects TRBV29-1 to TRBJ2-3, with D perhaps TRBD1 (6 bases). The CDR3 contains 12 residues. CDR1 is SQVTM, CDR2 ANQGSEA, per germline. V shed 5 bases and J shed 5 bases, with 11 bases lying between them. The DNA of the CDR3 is TGCAGCGTTAGCAGGGGAGTAGATACGCAGTATTTT. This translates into CSVSRGVDTQYF.

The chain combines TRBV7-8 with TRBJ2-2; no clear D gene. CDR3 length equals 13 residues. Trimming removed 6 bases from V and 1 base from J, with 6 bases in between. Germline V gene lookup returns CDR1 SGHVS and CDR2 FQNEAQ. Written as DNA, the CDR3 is TGTGCCAGCAGACTTCTGAACACCGGGGAGCTGTTTTTT. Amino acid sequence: CASRLLNTGELFF. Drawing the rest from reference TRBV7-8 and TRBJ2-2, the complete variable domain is GAGVSQSPRYKVAKRGQDVALRCDPISGHVSLFWYQQALGQGPEFLTYFQNEAQLDKSGLPSDRFFAERPEGSVSTLKIQRTQQEDSAVYLCASRLLNTGELFFGEGSRLTVL.